The 4 T cell receptor beta chains reported below all come from one sample, sequenced in a study of human T cells and chemical hapten exposure (dated by TCRdb to the early 2020s). The library was built by means of RACE. Sequencing used a NextSeq 500. TCRdb ran its own pipeline on the public reads, namely fastp trimming at Q25 and MiXCR clone calling, and kept in-frame beta chains. Each CDR3 protein appears once, grouped with its most common genes and DNA. This sample gives some 350,000 distinct CDR3 sequences in total; around 7% of them show up just once. The top ten constitute around 8.4% of the sample. Interpreted using the paper, the time point label stands for: patch test 1, 2 weeks after DPC sensitization. The intended sense of this specimen's treatment or condition label: therapeutic diphenylcyclopropenone sensitization with weekly scalp DPC. The sequencing used whole blood, collected in connection with sensitization to the hapten diphenylcyclopropenone (DPC). These receptors all come from a woman between 18 and 29 years old with alopecia areata. Some clones in this sample may be carry-over from other donors' samples.

Notes on this clonotype: A single base separates this from a much larger clone, so it may be a read error. The chain combines TRBV13 with TRBJ1-3, with a weak D call TRBD1 (5 bases). V lost 1 base and J 0 bases, leaving 7 bases between the germline ends. The CDR3 sequence is 15 residues long. Germline V gene data show CDR1 as PRHDT and CDR2 as FYEKMQ (reference sequence). CDR3 residues: CASSLARVSGNTIYF. CDR3 coding DNA: TGTGCCAGCAGCTTAGCCAGGGTCTCTGGAAACACCATATATTTT. The whole variable domain, filled in from reference TRBV13 and TRBJ1-3, reads AAGVIQSPRHLIKEKRETATLKCYPIPRHDTVYWYQQGPGQDPQFLISFYEKMQSDKGSIPDRFSAQQFSDYHSELNMSSLELGDSALYFCASSLARVSGNTIYFGEGSWLTVV.

This clonotype has only a few counts. This chain uses TRBV20-1 with TRBJ1-4, with 8 bases aligning to TRBD1. The germline CDR1 and CDR2 sequences are DFQATT and SNEGSKA (reference sequence). The CDR3 contains 12 residues. V shed 7 bases, J shed 7 bases, and the junction held 5 bases outside the gene matches. The CDR3 spells CSVGQVLEKLFF. The DNA for the CDR3 is TGCAGTGTGGGACAGGTCCTTGAAAAACTGTTTTTT.

The chain combines TRBV20-1 with TRBJ2-3, with 8 bases matching TRBD1. Germline V gene data show CDR1 as DFQATT and CDR2 as SNEGSKA (reference sequence). Unmatched junction bases numbered 12, after V lost 3 bases and J lost 4 bases. The CDR3 is made up of 16 amino acids. The CDR3 reads CSARVSDRDIADTQYF. CDR3 sequence (DNA): TGCAGTGCTAGGGTCTCGGACAGGGATATCGCAGATACGCAGTATTTT.

The V and J genes are TRBV7-9 and TRBJ1-1; 8 positions match TRBD1. Germline lookup yields CDR1 SEHNR and CDR2 FQNEAQ (reference sequence). CDR3 length equals 15 residues. J gave up 5 bases and V 1 base, and 6 bases lay outside the gene matches. CDR3 protein: CASSLDPGGRTEAFF. DNA for the CDR3: TGTGCCAGCAGCTTAGATCCAGGGGGCCGAACTGAAGCTTTCTTT.